The clone carrying this T cell receptor (beta chain) was seen a single time. Its antigen is not identified. With 7 bases clipped from V and 11 bases from J, the junction kept 13 bases outside the gene matches. Germline V gene sequence: CDR1 SQVTM, CDR2 ANQGSEA. This CDR3 is built from 12 residues. The data were obtained in a study of shared clonotypes between healthy human individuals. Study-wide results and caveats: Generation of non-shared clonotypes was less probable than generation of clonotypes shared by all four donors.

Method: immunoSEQ multiplex PCR; TCRdb's copy keeps in-frame clones and lacks some. The sample has about 380,000 clones; just over 95% are singletons. The source material was memory CD8+ T cells sorted from blood. As for subset: CD45RO+ cells pooled with CCR7-negative TemRA cells. The rearrangement joins TRBV29-1 to TRBJ1-1; TRBD1 aligns across 7 bases. The receptor was isolated from a young man in good health. The DNA of the CDR3 is TGCAGCGCGACCCGACAGGGATTATTCGCTTTCTTT. Amino acid sequence: CSATRQGLFAFF.